Following are 13 T cell receptor beta chains from one sample sequenced in a study of cytomegalovirus exposure and HLA in healthy donors. This table comes from immunoSEQ multiplex PCR, and its TCRdb copy is limited to in-frame clones, with some not included. The sample comprises fewer than 350,000 clones, roughly 88% of which are singletons, and 0.92% rests with the top ten. The sample comprised PBMCs. The receptors here all came from a woman aged 18 to 35 in good health and CMV-seronegative.

The rearrangement uses TRBV29-1 and TRBJ1-1; maybe TRBD1 (5 bases). The CDR3 runs 12 residues. The V and J ends lost 7 bases and 2 bases respectively, with 11 bases between them. CDR1 is SQVTM and CDR2 is ANQGSEA in the germline V gene. CDR3 DNA: TGCAGCGCGGGGGTGGGAAACACTGAAGCTTTCTTT. It codes for CSAGVGNTEAFF. The complete variable domain, with remaining parts taken from reference TRBV29-1 and TRBJ1-1, reads SAVISQKPSRDICQRGTSLTIQCQVDSQVTMMFWYRQQPGQSLTLIATANQGSEATYESGFVIDKFPISRPNLTFSTLTVSNMSPEDSSIYLCSAGVGNTEAFFGQGTRLTVV.

The rearrangement uses TRBV6-5 and TRBJ1-4, with 7 nucleotides matching TRBD1. CDR3 length equals 14 residues. Germline V gene data show CDR1 as MNHEY and CDR2 as SVGAGI. V dropped 6 bases and J dropped 8; count of bases not matched to a gene: 9. The CDR3 loop is CASSQTGSREKLFF. In DNA form, the CDR3 reads TGTGCCAGCAGCCAGACAGGGTCCAGGGAAAAACTGTTTTTT.

The chain recombines TRBV6-5 with TRBJ2-5; a possible D gene is TRBD2 (6 bases). The CDR3 contains 15 residues. The V and J ends lost 0 bases and 5 bases respectively, with 13 bases between them. Germline V gives CDR1 MNHEY, CDR2 SVGAGI. The CDR3 nucleotides are TGTGCCAGCAGTTACTCGAGTCCGGGGGTTGAGACCCAGTACTTC. It is translated as CASSYSSPGVETQYF.

The V and J genes are TRBV29-1 and TRBJ2-1, with TRBD1 matching over 12 bases. This CDR3 has 14 amino acids. Germline trimming cut 8 bases from V and 9 bases from J; bases unmatched to any gene: 11. Germline lookup yields CDR1 SQVTM and CDR2 ANQGSEA. The CDR3 region has the DNA TGCAGCTTGACCGGGACAGGGGGCTACGGTGAGCAGTTCTTC. Protein sequence: CSLTGTGGYGEQFF.

The genes are TRBV10-2 and TRBJ2-7; 9 bases are a match to TRBD1. With 6 bases clipped from V and 7 bases from J, the junction kept 10 bases outside the gene matches. CDR3 length equals 14 residues. CDR1 WSHSY and CDR2 SAAADI come from the germline V gene. The CDR3 protein is CASRPIQGAGEQYF. DNA for the CDR3: TGCGCCAGCAGACCGATACAGGGGGCGGGTGAGCAGTACTTC.

The V and J genes are TRBV7-2 and TRBJ2-7, with TRBD2 identical over 9 bases. The CDR3 has 18 amino acids. With V trimmed by 3 bases and J by 1 base, 13 bases remained unmatched. The germline CDR1 and CDR2 sequences are SGHTA and FQGNSA. This CDR3 is CASSFPWVAGVLSYEQYF. CDR3 sequence (DNA): TGTGCCAGCAGCTTCCCCTGGGTAGCGGGAGTCCTATCCTACGAGCAGTACTTC.

The chain links TRBV7-9 to TRBJ2-1, with TRBD2 as a possible D gene (7 bases). This CDR3 is 12 amino acids long. Trimming left V 8 bases short and J 9 bases short, with 14 bases between. Germline CDR1 SEHNR, CDR2 FQNEAQ (reference sequence). The CDR3 region is CASGGGGGEQFF. The CDR3 region has the DNA TGTGCCAGCGGTGGGGGAGGGGGTGAGCAGTTCTTC.

V usage is TRBV6-5 and J usage is TRBJ2-2; D might be TRBD1 (6 bases). Germline assignment: CDR1 MNHEY and CDR2 SVGAGI. Trimming took off 2 bases at V and 3 bases at J, with 7 bases between the two ends. This CDR3 region has 14 residues. CDR3 nucleotides: TGTGCCAGCAGTTACAAGGGGGACACCGGGGAGCTGTTTTTT. It encodes CASSYKGDTGELFF.

As DNA, the CDR3 is TGTGCCAGCAGTGACCGGGTCCCCCCTAGAGAGCAGTACTTC. It translates to CASSDRVPPREQYF. The chain links TRBV6-1 to TRBJ2-7; D gene unclear. This CDR3 region has 14 residues. Trimming removed 3 bases from V and 7 bases from J, with 16 bases in between. Germline lookup yields CDR1 MNHNS and CDR2 SASEGT.

The V gene is TRBV27, the J gene TRBJ2-1; 10 bases agree with TRBD2. CDR3 length: 15 residues. Germline CDR1 reads MNHEY; CDR2 reads SMNVEV (reference sequence). The V and J ends lost 8 bases and 5 bases, in that order; junction bases with no gene match: 9. CDR3 nucleotide sequence: TGTGCCAGCTTCCCCAGCGGGAGGGCCCACAATGAGCAGTTCTTC. Translating it yields CASFPSGRAHNEQFF.

This sequence joins TRBV28 and TRBJ2-3; 10 bases are shared with TRBD2. V was pared by 10 bases and J by 4 bases, with 5 bases of the junction left unmatched. Germline values: CDR1 MDHEN, CDR2 SYDVKM. This CDR3 has 13 residues. The CDR3 here is CATEREGPDTQYF. CDR3 bases: TGTGCCACCGAGCGGGAGGGGCCAGATACGCAGTATTTT. The variable domain in full, completed from reference TRBV28 and TRBJ2-3, reads DVKVTQSSRYLVKRTGEKVFLECVQDMDHENMFWYRQDPGLGLRLIYFSYDVKMKEKGDIPEGYSVSREKKERFSLILESASTNQTSMYLCATEREGPDTQYFGPGTRLTVL.

The chain links TRBV6-6 to TRBJ2-7; TRBD1 agrees at 9 bases. Germline V lookup: CDR1 MNHNY, CDR2 SVGAGI (reference sequence). With 5 bases clipped from V and 1 base from J, the junction kept 6 bases outside the gene matches. There are 15 residues in the CDR3. As DNA, the CDR3 is TGTGCCAGCAGTCAAGACAGGGGGACATCCTACGAGCAGTACTTC. Translated: CASSQDRGTSYEQYF.

This clone showed up just once. V and J are TRBV27 and TRBJ2-5; D unresolved. Germline V lookup: CDR1 MNHEY, CDR2 SMNVEV (reference sequence). There are 13 residues in the CDR3. Trimming removed 5 bases at V and 4 bases at J, with 11 bases between. The CDR3 bases are TGTGCCAGCAGTATGCTCACTTTAGAGACCCAGTACTTC. It is translated as CASSMLTLETQYF.